The clone carrying this T cell receptor (beta chain) was recorded at least ten times. What it binds is unknown. V dropped 0 bases and J dropped 0; count of bases not matched to a gene: 4. Germline CDR1 and CDR2: SGHDT and YYEEEE. This CDR3 has 16 residues. The record originates from a study of T cell repertoires in cytomegalovirus infection. Study-wide background: CMV infection together with matching HLA type was indicated by public TCR beta signatures.

Points from the study as a whole: CMV-specific HLA-C-restricted TCR beta clonotypes dominated the ex vivo response.

TCRdb re-called the reads with MiXCR, one entry per CDR3 protein. Altogether hundreds of thousands of distinct CDR3 sequences are present, under 8.5% being singletons, with the ten largest covering around 6.5%. Material: PBMCs. The chain has TRBV5-6 and TRBJ2-3; 7 bases align to TRBD1. The clonotype comes from a human donor in good health (CMV status not recorded). Some clones in this sample may be carry-over from other donors' samples. This CDR3 reads CASSLGPGGSTDTQYF. DNA for the CDR3: TGTGCCAGCAGCTTGGGGCCAGGGGGAAGCACAGATACGCAGTATTTT.